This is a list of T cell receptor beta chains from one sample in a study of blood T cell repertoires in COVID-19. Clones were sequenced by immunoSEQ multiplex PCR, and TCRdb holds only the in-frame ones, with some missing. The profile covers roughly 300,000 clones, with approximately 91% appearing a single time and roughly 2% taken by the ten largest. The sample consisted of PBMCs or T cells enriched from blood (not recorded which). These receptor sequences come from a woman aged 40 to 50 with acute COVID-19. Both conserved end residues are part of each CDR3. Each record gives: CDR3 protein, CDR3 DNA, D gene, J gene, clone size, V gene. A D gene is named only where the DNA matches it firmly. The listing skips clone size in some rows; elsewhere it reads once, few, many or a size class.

CDR3 protein: CASTSRGDLAKNIQYF
CDR3 DNA: TGTGCCAGTACCAGCCGGGGGGACTTAGCCAAAAACATTCAGTACTTC
D gene: TRBD2
J gene: TRBJ2-4
clone size: .
V gene: TRBV19

CDR3 protein: CASSQEVMLVRAGELFF
CDR3 DNA: TGCGCCAGCAGCCAAGAAGTCATGCTAGTGCGCGCCGGGGAGCTGTTTTTT
D gene: .
J gene: TRBJ2-2
clone size: .
V gene: TRBV4-1

CDR3 protein: CASRFTPKTSGGGANTGELFF
CDR3 DNA: TGTGCAAGTCGCTTTACCCCAAAGACTAGCGGGGGGGGAGCGAACACCGGGGAGCTGTTTTTT
D gene: .
J gene: TRBJ2-2
clone size: .
V gene: TRBV12-2

CDR3 protein: CASSRDRSSSEQYF
CDR3 DNA: TGTGCCAGCAGTAGGGACAGGAGTTCGAGCGAGCAGTACTTC
D gene: TRBD1
J gene: TRBJ2-7
clone size: .
V gene: TRBV27

CDR3 protein: CASSPGLAGTKTQYF
CDR3 DNA: TGTGCCAGCAGCCCCGGACTAGCGGGGACCAAGACCCAGTACTTC
D gene: TRBD2
J gene: TRBJ2-5
clone size: .
V gene: TRBV7-2

CDR3 protein: CASSYQGTPGGYEQYF
CDR3 DNA: TGTGCCAGCAGTTACCAGGGGACTCCAGGGGGCTACGAGCAGTACTTC
D gene: .
J gene: TRBJ2-7
clone size: .
V gene: TRBV6-2/TRBV6-3

CDR3 protein: CASSRQGGNQPQHF
CDR3 DNA: TGTGCCAGTAGTAGACAGGGGGGCAATCAGCCCCAGCATTTT
D gene: TRBD1
J gene: TRBJ1-5
clone size: few
V gene: TRBV19

CDR3 protein: CASSLTDRAEAFF
CDR3 DNA: TGTGCCAGCAGTCTCACGGACAGGGCTGAAGCTTTCTTT
D gene: TRBD1
J gene: TRBJ1-1
clone size: .
V gene: TRBV28

CDR3 protein: CASSPGTSREQYF
CDR3 DNA: TGTGCCAGTAGTCCTGGGACTAGCCGCGAGCAGTACTTC
D gene: TRBD2
J gene: TRBJ2-7
clone size: .
V gene: TRBV19

CDR3 protein: CAWSVQGTYGYTF
CDR3 DNA: TGTGCCTGGAGTGTACAGGGTACCTATGGCTACACCTTC
D gene: .
J gene: TRBJ1-2
clone size: .
V gene: TRBV30

CDR3 protein: CASSAGTGGATNEKLFF
CDR3 DNA: TGTGCCAGCAGCGCAGGGACAGGGGGCGCAACTAATGAAAAACTGTTTTTT
D gene: TRBD1
J gene: TRBJ1-4
clone size: .
V gene: TRBV9

CDR3 protein: CASSSRAWSEQYF
CDR3 DNA: TGTGCCAGCAGTTCCAGGGCCTGGTCCGAGCAGTACTTC
D gene: .
J gene: TRBJ2-7
clone size: .
V gene: TRBV12-3/TRBV12-4

CDR3 protein: CASSTGQGMNTEAFF
CDR3 DNA: TGTGCCAGCAGCACAGGACAGGGAATGAACACTGAAGCTTTCTTT
D gene: TRBD1
J gene: TRBJ1-1
clone size: .
V gene: TRBV5-8

CDR3 protein: CASSLSGKGEKLFF
CDR3 DNA: TGTGCCAGCAGCCTCTCAGGGAAAGGAGAAAAACTGTTTTTT
D gene: .
J gene: TRBJ1-4
clone size: .
V gene: TRBV27

CDR3 protein: CASSLAGGRALGYEQYF
CDR3 DNA: TGTGCCAGCAGCTTAGCCGGCGGGAGGGCCCTCGGGTACGAGCAGTACTTC
D gene: TRBD2
J gene: TRBJ2-7
clone size: .
V gene: TRBV7-2

CDR3 protein: CASSSLGALLYSGNTIYF
CDR3 DNA: TGCGCCAGCAGCTCCCTGGGGGCCCTTCTATACTCTGGAAACACCATATATTTT
D gene: .
J gene: TRBJ1-3
clone size: .
V gene: TRBV5-1

CDR3 protein: CAISEYYPTDTQYF
CDR3 DNA: TGTGCCATCAGTGAGTACTACCCCACAGATACGCAGTATTTT
D gene: .
J gene: TRBJ2-3
clone size: many
V gene: TRBV10-3

CDR3 protein: CASSRPGWNSPLHF
CDR3 DNA: TGTGCCAGCAGCCGACCGGGGTGGAATTCACCCCTCCACTTT
D gene: .
J gene: TRBJ1-6
clone size: .
V gene: TRBV14

CDR3 protein: CASSWGQGSSYEQYF
CDR3 DNA: TGTGCCAGCAGCTGGGGACAGGGCAGCTCCTACGAGCAGTACTTC
D gene: TRBD1
J gene: TRBJ2-7
clone size: .
V gene: TRBV7-2

CDR3 protein: CASSQDPDRGRWETQYF
CDR3 DNA: TGTGCCAGCAGCCAAGACCCCGACAGGGGAAGATGGGAGACCCAGTACTTC
D gene: TRBD1
J gene: TRBJ2-5
clone size: .
V gene: TRBV3-1/TRBV3-2

CDR3 protein: CASSNPGQGEGPEQYF
CDR3 DNA: TGTGCCAGCAGCAACCCAGGACAGGGGGAGGGCCCCGAGCAGTACTTC
D gene: .
J gene: TRBJ2-7
clone size: .
V gene: TRBV21-1

CDR3 protein: CASSQAIPGTVGYTF
CDR3 DNA: TGCGCCAGCAGCCAAGCCATTCCCGGGACAGTCGGCTACACCTTC
D gene: TRBD1
J gene: TRBJ1-2
clone size: .
V gene: TRBV4-3

CDR3 protein: CASSSPGSLSTNEKLFF
CDR3 DNA: TGTGCCAGCAGTTCGCCGGGATCACTTTCAACTAATGAAAAACTGTTTTTT
D gene: .
J gene: TRBJ1-4
clone size: .
V gene: TRBV11-3